Listed below are T cell receptor beta chains from one sample, sequenced in a study of cytomegalovirus exposure and HLA in healthy donors. Method: immunoSEQ multiplex PCR; TCRdb's copy keeps in-frame clones and lacks some. The sample lists roughly 63,000 clones; roughly 90% were seen once. Sequencing used PBMCs. Receptors were obtained from a woman under 30 in good health and CMV-seronegative. Both conserved end residues are part of each CDR3. The order of the fields is clone size, V gene, D gene, J gene, CDR3 DNA, CDR3 protein. A D gene is named only where the DNA matches it firmly. Some rows have no size entry. The others give once, few or many, or a class for an expanded clone.

size: NA
V: TRBV5-4
D: NA
J: TRBJ2-3
DNA: TGTGCGCGCCAACCCCTAGGCGCAGATACGCAGTATTTT
CDR3: CARQPLGADTQYF

size: NA
V: TRBV11-2
D: TRBD2
J: TRBJ2-7
DNA: TGTGCCAGCAGCCAGCTAGCGGGAGTAACCCACTACGAGCAGTACTTC
CDR3: CASSQLAGVTHYEQYF

size: few
V: TRBV9
D: TRBD2
J: TRBJ2-3
DNA: TGTGCCAGCAGCGTAGCTTATTCGGCGGGGGGGCCCTCCAGCACAGATACGCAGTATTTT
CDR3: CASSVAYSAGGPSSTDTQYF

size: few
V: TRBV19
D: NA
J: TRBJ2-2
DNA: TGTGCCAGTAGTATACTAAGGACTGGGGCCGGGGAGCTGTTTTTT
CDR3: CASSILRTGAGELFF

size: NA
V: TRBV7-9
D: TRBD2
J: TRBJ2-1
DNA: TGTGCCAGCAGCTTAGGACTAGCGGGAACCTACAATGAGCAGTTCTTC
CDR3: CASSLGLAGTYNEQFF

size: NA
V: TRBV9
D: TRBD1
J: TRBJ2-2
DNA: TGTGCCAGCAGCGTGGGGACAGGGCGAAACGGGGAGCTGTTTTTT
CDR3: CASSVGTGRNGELFF

size: once
V: TRBV15
D: NA
J: TRBJ1-2
DNA: TGTGCCACCAGCCGGGTCCAAACACGTAACTATGGCTACACCTTC
CDR3: CATSRVQTRNYGYTF

size: NA
V: TRBV18
D: TRBD1
J: TRBJ1-1
DNA: TGTGCCAGCTCACCGGGACAGACGAACACTGAAGCTTTCTTT
CDR3: CASSPGQTNTEAFF

size: NA
V: TRBV4-1
D: NA
J: TRBJ2-1
DNA: TGCGCCAGCAGCCAAGCCATCGGACTTCAAGAGCAGTTCTTC
CDR3: CASSQAIGLQEQFF

size: NA
V: TRBV28
D: NA
J: TRBJ2-2
DNA: TGTGCCACAGGGATTCCCGGGGAGCTGTTTTTT
CDR3: CATGIPGELFF

size: NA
V: TRBV4-2
D: NA
J: TRBJ2-5
DNA: TGTGCCAGCAGCCTAACAGAGGGGGGCGGGAGCGGTAGCGAGACCCAGTACTTC
CDR3: CASSLTEGGGSGSETQYF

size: NA
V: TRBV5-1
D: TRBD1
J: TRBJ1-1
DNA: TGCGCCAGCAGCCGTCAAGGGGGCAACACTGAAGCTTTCTTT
CDR3: CASSRQGGNTEAFF

size: NA
V: TRBV21-1
D: NA
J: TRBJ1-1
DNA: TGTGCCAGCAGCAAAGACTATTGGCAGGGCGCAGATGAAGCTTTCTTT
CDR3: CASSKDYWQGADEAFF

size: NA
V: TRBV19
D: TRBD1
J: TRBJ1-4
DNA: TGTGCCAGTAGTATGGACAGGGGAGATGAAAAACTGTTTTTT
CDR3: CASSMDRGDEKLFF

size: NA
V: TRBV11-3
D: NA
J: TRBJ2-7
DNA: TGTGCCAGCAGCCGCTCAGGGTTGAACGAGCAGTACTTC
CDR3: CASSRSGLNEQYF

size: NA
V: TRBV7-2
D: NA
J: TRBJ2-1
DNA: TGTGCCAGCAGCTTAGCACCGGGCAATGAGCAGTTCTTC
CDR3: CASSLAPGNEQFF

size: NA
V: TRBV30
D: TRBD2
J: TRBJ2-1
DNA: TGTGCCTGGGACCGGGGGGGCCGGGGTGAGCAGTTCTTC
CDR3: CAWDRGGRGEQFF

size: NA
V: TRBV5-1
D: NA
J: TRBJ1-2
DNA: TGCGCCAGCAGCTTGGAAACGGAGATCTATGGCTACACCTTC
CDR3: CASSLETEIYGYTF

size: NA
V: TRBV18
D: TRBD1
J: TRBJ1-5
DNA: TGTGCCAGCTCACTGGGGACAGGGTGGGGTGTAGAGCCCCAGCATTTT
CDR3: CASSLGTGWGVEPQHF

size: NA
V: TRBV28
D: NA
J: TRBJ1-1
DNA: TGTGCCAGCGACAGTTCAATGAACACTGAAGCTTTCTTT
CDR3: CASDSSMNTEAFF

size: NA
V: TRBV7-2
D: NA
J: TRBJ2-2
DNA: TGTGCCAGCAGCTTAGTGGGAGTCAACACCGGGGAGCTGTTTTTT
CDR3: CASSLVGVNTGELFF

size: NA
V: TRBV5-6
D: TRBD1
J: TRBJ1-4
DNA: TGTGCCAGCAGCTTCAGGGGGCCTGCAACTAATGAAAAACTGTTTTTT
CDR3: CASSFRGPATNEKLFF

size: NA
V: TRBV4-1
D: NA
J: TRBJ2-7
DNA: TGCGCCAGCAGCCAAGTAACTCCATTCTACGAGCAGTACTTC
CDR3: CASSQVTPFYEQYF

size: few
V: TRBV5-1
D: TRBD1
J: TRBJ1-5
DNA: TGCGCCAGCAGCTGGGGGGACAGGGAAGGCAATCAGCCCCAGCATTTT
CDR3: CASSWGDREGNQPQHF

size: NA
V: TRBV7-6
D: TRBD1
J: TRBJ1-6
DNA: TGTGCCAGCAGCTTATCAGGGGGCGATTCACCCCTCCACTTT
CDR3: CASSLSGGDSPLHF

size: NA
V: TRBV7-2
D: TRBD1
J: TRBJ1-2
DNA: TGTGCCAGCAGCTTAGCGGGCAGGGGGCAATATGGCTACACCTTC
CDR3: CASSLAGRGQYGYTF

size: NA
V: TRBV7-2
D: TRBD2
J: TRBJ2-7
DNA: TGTGCCAGCAGCGTAACTAGCGGGAGGGAGAAATCCTACGAGCAGTACTTC
CDR3: CASSVTSGREKSYEQYF

size: NA
V: TRBV5-4
D: NA
J: TRBJ2-3
DNA: TGTGCCAGCAGCATACAACGAAGCACAGATACGCAGTATTTT
CDR3: CASSIQRSTDTQYF

size: NA
V: TRBV5-1
D: NA
J: TRBJ2-3
DNA: TGCGCCAGCCACGGCCAACCAGGTTCCACAGATACGCAGTATTTT
CDR3: CASHGQPGSTDTQYF

size: NA
V: TRBV7-2
D: NA
J: TRBJ2-7
DNA: TGTGCCAGCAGCTCCCCCCAGCGGCACTACGAGCAGTACTTC
CDR3: CASSSPQRHYEQYF

size: NA
V: TRBV6-1
D: NA
J: TRBJ1-2
DNA: TGTGCCAGCAGTGAACCACTGACAGACTATGGCTACACCTTC
CDR3: CASSEPLTDYGYTF